Given below is one TCR beta chain in context. The sample comes from a study of blood T cell repertoires in COVID-19. The germline gives CDR1 LGHDT, CDR2 YNNKEL (reference sequence). Trimming took 4 bases from V and 2 from J; bases not matched to a gene: 1. The CDR3 is made up of 13 amino acids. Sequenced by immunoSEQ multiplex PCR; TCRdb stores in-frame clones only, minus some. The sample carries about 400,000 clones, around nine tenths recorded once. Sequenced: peripheral blood. The receptor comes from a woman aged 55-75 years with COVID-19, enrolled during active disease. This rearrangement joins TRBV3-1 (or the pseudogene TRBV3-2) to TRBJ2-7, with 8 bases fitting TRBD2. This chain's CDR3 is CASSPLAAYEQYF. CDR3 in DNA: TGTGCCAGCAGCCCACTAGCGGCCTACGAGCAGTACTTC.